The T cell receptor (beta chain) described here comes from a study of a mutant IDH1 vaccine in newly diagnosed glioma (dated by TCRdb to the early 2020s). Study-level background: The roughly 32 treated patients were approximately 62% male and approximately 40% female, with a mean age of around 40 years. Prior to enrollment, standard therapy consisting of radiotherapy alone, temozolomide alone, or radiochemotherapy with temozolomide had been administered to patients, with the combination being received by most patients. Peripheral blood was collected at six visits: V03 (baseline), V05, V07, V10, V12 and V13. Longitudinal TCRB deep sequencing was performed for approximately 24 treated patients wherever samples were available for exploratory analyses.

Sequences SGHTA (CDR1) and FQGNSA (CDR2) are obtained from the germline V gene. The CDR3, from cysteine to phenylalanine, totals 17 residues. The retained sequence is limited to the CDR3, 51 bases, with the frame set at the first base. Trimming at the junction amounts to 2 bases on V and 5 bases on J, and the germline ends lie 21 bases apart. Study-wide findings and limitations: Immune responses induced by the vaccine were seen in around 93% of patients across multiple MHC alleles. Pseudoprogression appeared unrelated to alterations in the top peripheral T cell clonotypes detected by TCRB sequencing. Selection of PBMC samples for TCRB deep sequencing was based on availability. It was noted by the authors that analyses of patient blood samples could not be reproduced owing to sample limitations.

As to this clone: This receptor's antigen is unknown. Base qualities are missing; no much larger clone stands one base away.

The library relied on the immunoSEQ multiplex PCR assay. Following the manufacturer's protocol, the hsTCRB Kit was used to amplify rearranged TCR beta chain sequences. TCRB libraries were sequenced on an Illumina MiSeq. The study's processing was this. The proprietary platform of the kit vendor was used for demultiplexing, trimming and gene mapping. The immuneACCESS repertoire file appears here via TCRdb, limited to in-frame rearrangements. These files lack a portion of the clones; in checked studies, under half of the deficit traces to unresolved V genes, and the cause of the others is not known. The V and J calls and clone size are taken from that table; D and trimming were inferred from the DNA. The sample data list about 34,000 clones, and over 60% of these were observed just once. The biggest ten clones account for roughly 9% of the sample. The time point label on this specimen signifies: baseline, week 1 (first vaccination visit). This specimen's treatment or condition label, per the study, means: pre-vaccination baseline after standard-of-care therapy. The donors had newly diagnosed IDH1-mutant astrocytomas of WHO grade 3 or 4 that showed loss of nuclear ATRX. The samples were drawn from NOA16, a multicentre, single-arm, open-label phase I trial in Germany that tested a mutant IDH1 peptide vaccine in humans for the first time. Blood drawn at visit V03 was used as the baseline sample for immunogenicity testing. The DNeasy Blood and Tissue Kit was used to extract genomic DNA from EDTA blood for TCRB sequencing.

Source: peripheral blood mononuclear cells (PBMCs), taken from a glioma patient treated with radiotherapy, temozolomide or both. The chain was built from TRBV7-2 and TRBJ1-2, with no confidently assigned D gene. The sequence came from a middle-aged man with glioma. Some clones in this sample may be carry-over from other donors' samples. In nucleotides, the sequence is TGTGCCAGCAGCTTAAGTCTCATGTCGGGCAGCCAGTATGGCTACACCTTC. Its coded protein is CASSLSLMSGSQYGYTF. The entire variable domain, with the stretches around the CDR3 drawn from the reference TRBV7-2 and TRBJ1-2 proteins, is GAGVSQSPSNKVTEKGKDVELRCDPISGHTALYWYRQSLGQGLEFLIYFQGNSAPDKSGLPSDRFSAERTGGSVSTLTIQRTQQEDSAVYLCASSLSLMSGSQYGYTFGSGTRLTVV.